A selection of T cell receptor beta chains follows, all from one sample in a study of blood T cells in healthy people across ages. TCRdb redid the calling of the 5' RACE reads with MiXCR, one entry per CDR3 protein. The repertoire consists of 750,000 to 1,000,000 distinct CDR3 sequences, with almost 30% occurring once and the leading ten covering roughly a tenth. The data also belong to a second study, concerning T cells of mothers and their children.

Sequenced input: blood. Receptor source: a woman between 35 and 50 years old in good health. The CDR3 runs from the conserved cysteine through the conserved F or W. Each record gives: J gene, clone size, V gene, D gene, CDR3 DNA, CDR3 protein. A D gene is named only where the DNA matches it firmly. Expanded clones get a size class; other rows say once, few or many, or leave the size out.

j_gene: TRBJ1-1
abundance: -
v_gene: TRBV5-4
d_gene: -
CDR3nt: TGTGCCAGCAGCTTGGGGCGGGTAACAGAGAACACTGAAGCTTTCTTT
CDR3aa: CASSLGRVTENTEAFF

j_gene: TRBJ2-1
abundance: -
v_gene: TRBV5-1
d_gene: -
CDR3nt: TGCGCCAGCAGCCCCACGACAGGAACCTACAATGAGCAGTTCTTC
CDR3aa: CASSPTTGTYNEQFF

j_gene: TRBJ1-2
abundance: many
v_gene: TRBV29-1
d_gene: -
CDR3nt: TGCAGCGTTATGGGGGGTTTGGGCTACACCTTC
CDR3aa: CSVMGGLGYTF

j_gene: TRBJ2-7
abundance: -
v_gene: TRBV28
d_gene: TRBD1
CDR3nt: TGTGCCAGCATCCCCGTAGGGACAGGGCGCTACGAGCAGTACTTC
CDR3aa: CASIPVGTGRYEQYF

j_gene: TRBJ1-2
abundance: -
v_gene: TRBV19
d_gene: TRBD1
CDR3nt: TGTGCCAGCACCCAGGACAGGGCTAATGGCTACACCTTC
CDR3aa: CASTQDRANGYTF

j_gene: TRBJ2-5
abundance: few
v_gene: TRBV28
d_gene: TRBD1
CDR3nt: TGTGCCAGCAGTGAAGGGACAGGGCGGGGAGAGACCCAGTACTTC
CDR3aa: CASSEGTGRGETQYF

j_gene: TRBJ2-3
abundance: many
v_gene: TRBV7-2
d_gene: TRBD2
CDR3nt: TGTGCCAGCAGCCGCGGGAGGCTAGCAACAGATACGCAGTATTTT
CDR3aa: CASSRGRLATDTQYF

j_gene: TRBJ1-2
abundance: once
v_gene: TRBV7-2
d_gene: TRBD1
CDR3nt: TGTGCCAGCAAGAAAGACAGGGGGGGTAACTATGGCTACATCTTC
CDR3aa: CASKKDRGGNYGYIF

j_gene: TRBJ2-1
abundance: -
v_gene: TRBV9
d_gene: TRBD1
CDR3nt: TGCGCCAGCAGCACCGGGACAGCTGTCTACAATGAGCAGTTCTTC
CDR3aa: CASSTGTAVYNEQFF

j_gene: TRBJ2-7
abundance: few
v_gene: TRBV7-9
d_gene: TRBD1
CDR3nt: TGTGCCAGCAGCGGCCCCTCAGGGGGCCACGGGTACTTC
CDR3aa: CASSGPSGGHGYF

j_gene: TRBJ1-1
abundance: -
v_gene: TRBV29-1
d_gene: -
CDR3nt: TGCAGCGTTGAGGAGGGGAACACTGAAGCTTTCTTT
CDR3aa: CSVEEGNTEAFF

j_gene: TRBJ1-5
abundance: many
v_gene: TRBV7-3
d_gene: -
CDR3nt: TGTGCCAGCAGCTTAACCAGGGATCAGCCCCAGCATTTT
CDR3aa: CASSLTRDQPQHF

j_gene: TRBJ2-3
abundance: many
v_gene: TRBV4-1
d_gene: TRBD1
CDR3nt: TGCGCCAGCAGCCAAGGTCGACTTGGACAGGCCACAGATACGCAGTATTTT
CDR3aa: CASSQGRLGQATDTQYF

j_gene: TRBJ1-5
abundance: -
v_gene: TRBV12-3/TRBV12-4
d_gene: TRBD1
CDR3nt: TGTGCCAGCAGTCTGACAGGGGGCCCGCATCGGCCCCAGCATTTT
CDR3aa: CASSLTGGPHRPQHF

j_gene: TRBJ1-2
abundance: -
v_gene: TRBV7-2
d_gene: -
CDR3nt: TGTGCCAGCAGCCCGGTCGCGGGGCGGGACTATGGCCACACCTTC
CDR3aa: CASSPVAGRDYGHTF

j_gene: TRBJ1-5
abundance: -
v_gene: TRBV10-3
d_gene: -
CDR3nt: TGTGCCATCAGTGACGGGACTCCGAGCAATCAGCCCCAGCATTTT
CDR3aa: CAISDGTPSNQPQHF

j_gene: TRBJ2-7
abundance: few
v_gene: TRBV6-5
d_gene: TRBD1
CDR3nt: TGTGCCAGCAGTTGGACCGGGACAGGGTCCTACGAGCAGTACTTC
CDR3aa: CASSWTGTGSYEQYF

j_gene: TRBJ2-1
abundance: many
v_gene: TRBV21-1
d_gene: -
CDR3nt: TGTGCCAGCAGATTAGGAAGACAGTTCTACGATGAGCAGTTCTTC
CDR3aa: CASRLGRQFYDEQFF

j_gene: TRBJ2-1
abundance: many
v_gene: TRBV28
d_gene: -
CDR3nt: TGTGCCAGCAGCCTCTGGGCTGAGCAGTTCTTC
CDR3aa: CASSLWAEQFF

j_gene: TRBJ2-3
abundance: many
v_gene: TRBV7-2
d_gene: TRBD2
CDR3nt: TGTGCCAGCAGCGTCTGGACTAGCGGCACAGATACGCAGTATTTT
CDR3aa: CASSVWTSGTDTQYF

j_gene: TRBJ2-3
abundance: few
v_gene: TRBV6-4
d_gene: TRBD2
CDR3nt: TGTGCCACCCCGACTAGCCCTCGCACAGATACGCAGTATTTT
CDR3aa: CATPTSPRTDTQYF

j_gene: TRBJ1-5
abundance: few
v_gene: TRBV2
d_gene: -
CDR3nt: TGTGCCAGCAGGGAACAAGGGGACCGCAATCAGCCCCAGCATTTT
CDR3aa: CASREQGDRNQPQHF

j_gene: TRBJ2-7
abundance: few
v_gene: TRBV20-1
d_gene: TRBD1
CDR3nt: TGCAGTGTCCAGGACAGGGCCACCTACGAGCAGTACTTC
CDR3aa: CSVQDRATYEQYF

j_gene: TRBJ2-2
abundance: -
v_gene: TRBV7-8
d_gene: -
CDR3nt: TGTGCCAGCAGCCCCCGAGGGGGTGCCGGGGAGCTGTTTTTT
CDR3aa: CASSPRGGAGELFF

j_gene: TRBJ1-5
abundance: many
v_gene: TRBV12-3/TRBV12-4
d_gene: -
CDR3nt: TGTGCCAGCTCTTCAGGCGGCATGCAGCCCCAGCATTTT
CDR3aa: CASSSGGMQPQHF

j_gene: TRBJ1-2
abundance: -
v_gene: TRBV5-1
d_gene: -
CDR3nt: TGCGCCAGCAGCTTGGCCGTCAGGATTAACTATGGCTACACCTTC
CDR3aa: CASSLAVRINYGYTF

j_gene: TRBJ2-5
abundance: -
v_gene: TRBV9
d_gene: TRBD2
CDR3nt: TGTGCCAGCAGCGCCCGTCTAGCGGGGGCCCAAGAAACCCAGTACTTC
CDR3aa: CASSARLAGAQETQYF

j_gene: TRBJ1-5
abundance: few
v_gene: TRBV29-1
d_gene: -
CDR3nt: TGCAGCGTGTGGGACGGTCCCAATCAGCCCCAGCATTTT
CDR3aa: CSVWDGPNQPQHF

j_gene: TRBJ1-5
abundance: -
v_gene: TRBV20-1
d_gene: -
CDR3nt: TGCAGTGCTAGAGAGGGGGGGGCTCAGCCCCAGCATTTT
CDR3aa: CSAREGGAQPQHF

j_gene: TRBJ2-2
abundance: -
v_gene: TRBV4-3
d_gene: -
CDR3nt: TGCGCCAGCAGCCCTCATGGGGGCACCGGGGAGCTGTTTTTT
CDR3aa: CASSPHGGTGELFF

j_gene: TRBJ2-7
abundance: many
v_gene: TRBV20-1
d_gene: -
CDR3nt: TGCAGTGCTAGAGGTCTAATAACAGGGGGGGCCTACGAGCAGTACTTC
CDR3aa: CSARGLITGGAYEQYF

j_gene: TRBJ1-1
abundance: -
v_gene: TRBV30
d_gene: TRBD1
CDR3nt: TGTGCCTGGAGTCTAAAATCCACAGGGGGGGCAGCTTTCTTT
CDR3aa: CAWSLKSTGGAAFF

j_gene: TRBJ2-7
abundance: few
v_gene: TRBV7-2
d_gene: TRBD1
CDR3nt: TGTGCCAGCAACCGGGACAGCCCCTACGAGCAGTACTTC
CDR3aa: CASNRDSPYEQYF

j_gene: TRBJ2-1
abundance: many
v_gene: TRBV19
d_gene: TRBD2
CDR3nt: TGTGCCAGTAGTCTGCGCGGGGGGGCCTACAATGAGCAGTTCTTC
CDR3aa: CASSLRGGAYNEQFF

j_gene: TRBJ2-1
abundance: -
v_gene: TRBV7-3
d_gene: -
CDR3nt: TGTGCCGGCAGCTCGGGGGACCAAATTTACAATGAGCAGTTCTTC
CDR3aa: CAGSSGDQIYNEQFF

j_gene: TRBJ1-2
abundance: few
v_gene: TRBV20-1
d_gene: TRBD1
CDR3nt: TGCAGTGCCTACAGGGGGCTCGGCTACACCTTC
CDR3aa: CSAYRGLGYTF

j_gene: TRBJ2-3
abundance: -
v_gene: TRBV12-3/TRBV12-4
d_gene: -
CDR3nt: TGTGCCAGCAGTTTAGTTCCGTTAGATACGCAGTATTTT
CDR3aa: CASSLVPLDTQYF

j_gene: TRBJ1-2
abundance: many
v_gene: TRBV5-1
d_gene: -
CDR3nt: TGCGCCAGCAGCCCCCAGGCCGGCTATGGCTACACCTTC
CDR3aa: CASSPQAGYGYTF

j_gene: TRBJ2-5
abundance: few
v_gene: TRBV21-1
d_gene: -
CDR3nt: TGTGCCAGCAGCTCCTACACCTGGGAGCAGGGGTCCACTCAAGAGACCCAGTACTTC
CDR3aa: CASSSYTWEQGSTQETQYF